The clone carrying this T cell receptor beta chain was counted a single time. As yet, its antigen is unknown. The CDR3 extends over 13 amino acids. Trimming removed 2 bases at V and 2 bases at J, with 6 bases between. Per germline, CDR1 SEHNR and CDR2 FQNEAQ (reference sequence). Stated treatment: oral pan-JAK inhibitor, 5-10 mg twice daily. Peripheral blood and lesional scalp punch biopsies were taken from alopecia areata patients. CD4+ and CD8+ T cells were sorted from PBMCs stained for CD3, CD4 and CD8. After isolation, RNA underwent reverse transcription to generate cDNA as the sequencing template. TCRdb's table, derived via immunoSEQ multiplex PCR, lists solely in-frame clones and lacks some. In the table there are approximately 140,000 clones, more than 85% of which are singletons. The sample belongs to a study of CD8+ T cells in alopecia areata. Study-level findings and limits: Patients shared TCRs less clearly than mice did, possibly owing to HLA. For baseline CD8+ expansion, any link to response stays uncertain with one nonresponder.

V gene TRBV7-9 combines with J gene TRBJ1-2; D is undetermined. The sequence derives from a human donor with alopecia areata. Sequenced here: CD8+ T cells sorted from blood, sampled at week 4, from a patient treated with tofacitinib. The CDR3 loop reads CASSLIGNYGYTF. As DNA, the CDR3 is TGTGCCAGCAGCTTAATAGGGAACTATGGCTACACCTTC.